The 21 T cell receptor beta chains below all came from one sample that was sequenced in a study of T-cell reconstitution after alpha-beta-depleted transplantation in children. A library of TCRbeta sequences, prepared with unique molecular identifiers, was generated. TCRdb analysed the PCR reads with MiXCR anew, one entry per CDR3 protein. This table has 65,000 to 90,000 distinct CDR3 sequences, approximately 10% appearing once. This specimen was PBMCs, taken before TCRalphabeta/CD19-depleted stem cell transplant. These TCRs come from a boy aged 5 to 17 with acute myeloid leukemia, due to receive a stem cell transplant.

In this sample, this clonotype turned up many times. The chain combines TRBV7-9 with TRBJ2-1; tentatively, D is TRBD2 (6 bases). The CDR3 loop spans 13 amino acids. Germline V gives CDR1 SEHNR, CDR2 FQNEAQ (reference sequence). Trimming stripped 3 bases from V and 7 bases from J, with 10 bases between. Here the CDR3 reads CASSFGTVNEQFF. As DNA, the CDR3 is TGTGCCAGCAGCTTTGGGACTGTGAATGAGCAGTTCTTC.

This clonotype was seen repeatedly, ten times or more. The V gene is TRBV28, the J gene TRBJ1-3, with no clear D. Germline values: CDR1 MDHEN, CDR2 SYDVKM. The CDR3 length is 14 residues. V lost 3 bases, J lost 7 bases, and 13 bases lay in between. The CDR3 loop is CASSLSGTLNTIYF. The CDR3 nucleotides are TGTGCCAGCAGTTTGTCGGGTACCCTTAACACCATATATTTT.

This clonotype was observed many times. The chain combines TRBV5-1 with TRBJ2-1; no reliable D call. Looked up from germline, CDR1 is SGHRS and CDR2 is YFSETQ. V was cut by 0 bases and J by 3 bases, with 4 bases left in between. The CDR3 has 13 residues. The CDR3 sequence: CASSLENYNEQFF. The CDR3 DNA follows: TGCGCCAGCAGCTTGGAGAACTACAATGAGCAGTTCTTC.

On this clonotype: The junction departs from the called germline gene at one end, perhaps through a read error. This sequence joins TRBV30 and TRBJ1-4; D is uncertain. There are 13 residues in the CDR3. Germline assignment: CDR1 GTSNPN and CDR2 SVGIG (reference sequence). CDR3 sequence: CAWSLEPFVPSGF. CDR3 bases: TGTGCCTGGAGTCTCGAACCCTTCGTTCCCAGCGGATTT.

This rearrangement joins TRBV6-1 to TRBJ2-1, with TRBD2 as a possible D gene (5 bases). V was cut by 7 bases and J by 5 bases, with 15 bases left in between. In germline, CDR1 is MNHNS, CDR2 SASEGT. This CDR3 region has 14 residues. DNA of the CDR3: TGTGCCAGCAAATACGGGAACTTTGACAATGAGCAGTTCTTC. Encoded protein: CASKYGNFDNEQFF.

This clonotype has a count of ten or more. The rearrangement uses TRBV24-1 and TRBJ1-5; 7 bases align to TRBD1. The V segment lost 3 bases and the J segment 4 bases; nucleotides outside the gene matches: 5. The CDR3 spans 15 residues. The V gene's germline CDR1 is KGHDR and CDR2 SFDVKD. In DNA, the CDR3 is TGTGCCACCAGTGATCACCGGGACAGTAATCAGCCCCAGCATTTT. Translation: CATSDHRDSNQPQHF.

At least ten counts were recorded for this clonotype. The chain has TRBV12-3 or TRBV12-4 and TRBJ1-1; TRBD1 aligns across 10 bases. The trim removed 6 bases at V and 10 bases at J, leaving 11 bases unmatched. The CDR3 has 14 residues. The CDR3 coding sequence is TGTGCCAGCAGCTTTGGGGACAGGGGCTTTGGAGCTTTCTTT. It codes for CASSFGDRGFGAFF.

This clonotype was observed at least ten times. The chain carries TRBV13 and TRBJ2-1, with 9 bases aligning to TRBD1. The CDR3 has 15 amino acids. The trim removed 5 bases at V and 7 bases at J, leaving 9 bases unmatched. Germline V gene sequence: CDR1 PRHDT, CDR2 FYEKMQ (reference sequence). Here the CDR3 reads CASSPSGTGINEQFF. The CDR3 nucleotides are TGTGCCAGCAGCCCCTCCGGGACAGGGATTAATGAGCAGTTCTTC.

This chain links TRBV7-6 with TRBJ2-2; 10 nucleotides match TRBD1. V trimming: 6 bases; J trimming: 6 bases; junction bases outside the gene matches: 10. CDR1 and CDR2 from the germline V gene are SGHVS and FNYEAQ. CDR3 length: 16 amino acids. In DNA, the CDR3 is TGTGCCAGCAGGCAGACCGGGACAGGGGTGTCCGGGGAGCTGTTTTTT. This encodes CASRQTGTGVSGELFF.

This clonotype was observed at least ten times. The chain uses TRBV5-1 and TRBJ1-5; TRBD1 might be the D (6 bases). Deletions cut 0 bases from V and 0 bases from J, with 13 bases between. CDR1 and CDR2 from the germline V gene are SGHRS and YFSETQ. CDR3 length: 17 amino acids. The CDR3 here is CASSLAPDRTSNQPQHF. The CDR3 nucleotides are TGCGCCAGCAGCTTGGCCCCTGACAGGACTAGCAATCAGCCCCAGCATTTT.

This clonotype was found many times. The gene calls are TRBV6-2 or TRBV6-3 and TRBJ2-1; 7 bases align to TRBD2. This CDR3 has 14 residues. The J segment lost 4 bases and the V segment lost 6 bases, leaving 6 bases of the junction unmatched. Germline CDR1 and CDR2: MNHEY and SVGEGT. CDR3 nucleotide sequence: TGTGCCAGCAGGATAAGCGGGGTATACAATGAGCAGTTCTTC. Amino acids: CASRISGVYNEQFF.

The chain couples TRBV29-1 to TRBJ2-7, with 9 bases that match TRBD2. This CDR3 comprises 12 residues. V lost 7 bases, J lost 6 bases, and 7 bases stayed unmatched. Germline CDR1 reads SQVTM; CDR2 reads ANQGSEA. The CDR3 here is CSAIAGDLEQYF. CDR3 coding DNA: TGCAGCGCCATAGCGGGAGATCTCGAGCAGTACTTC.

This clonotype was detected many times. The CDR3 DNA sequence: TGTGCCAGCAGCGGCCTCTGGGACAGGGGATTTGGGCAGTACGTC. Residues: CASSGLWDRGFGQYV. The rearrangement links TRBV25-1 to TRBJ2-7; 10 nucleotides match TRBD1. The CDR3 is 15 residues long. Germline CDR1 and CDR2: MGHDK and SYGVNS. Germline trimming cut 6 bases from V and 9 bases from J; bases unmatched to any gene: 14.

This clonotype was recorded at least ten times. The V call is TRBV3-1, the J call TRBJ2-1; 7 nucleotides align to TRBD2. Germline CDR1 and CDR2: LGHDT and YNNKEL (reference sequence). The V segment lost 4 bases and the J segment 7 bases; nucleotides outside the gene matches: 13. The CDR3 extends over 16 amino acids. CDR3 residues: CASSPQAREFGNEQFF. The CDR3, as DNA: TGTGCCAGCAGCCCCCAGGCGCGGGAGTTCGGGAATGAGCAGTTCTTC.

This clonotype was picked up a small number of times. This chain uses TRBV5-4 with TRBJ2-5, with 13 bases matching TRBD2. Germline V gene lookup returns CDR1 SGHNT and CDR2 YYREEE (reference sequence). This CDR3 region has 18 residues. V lost 4 bases and J lost 2; bases outside the gene matches: 11. Written as DNA, the CDR3 is TGTGCCAGCAGCGTACCGGGACTAGCGGGGCGAGATCAAGAGACCCAGTACTTC. It is translated as CASSVPGLAGRDQETQYF.

Many counts were recorded for this clonotype. The chain joins TRBV20-1 to TRBJ1-6; D uncertain. The CDR3 consists of 14 residues. Germline V lookup: CDR1 DFQATT, CDR2 SNEGSKA (reference sequence). Between the trimmed V and J ends, which lost 0 bases and 5 bases, there was a span of 8 bases. The CDR3 DNA reads TGCAGTGCTAGAGATAGGGCACATAATTCACCCCTCCACTTT. It translates to CSARDRAHNSPLHF.

The CDR3 DNA is TGTGCCAGCAGTTTAGTAGGGACTGAAGCTTTCTTT. It codes for CASSLVGTEAFF. V and J are TRBV28 and TRBJ1-1; D is ambiguous. Trimming removed 2 bases at V and 5 bases at J, with 6 bases between. Germline V CDR1 and CDR2: MDHEN, SYDVKM. This CDR3 comprises 12 residues.

This clonotype was seen ten or more times. The gene calls are TRBV9 and TRBJ2-2; D could derive from TRBD1 or TRBD2 (5 bases each). CDR3 size: 14 residues. Trimming cost V 4 bases and J 1 base, with 8 bases left between them. Germline V CDR1 and CDR2: SGDLS, YYNGEE. The CDR3 sequence is CASSRGQNTGELFF. Here the CDR3 DNA reads TGTGCCAGCAGCCGGGGCCAGAACACCGGGGAGCTGTTTTTT.

The sample holds many counts of this clonotype. The chain uses TRBV5-1 and TRBJ2-2; D call uncertain. Trimming removed 2 bases from V and 4 bases from J, with 9 bases in between. The CDR3 sequence is 14 residues long. The germline CDR1 and CDR2 sequences are SGHRS and YFSETQ. The DNA of the CDR3 is TGCGCCAGCAGCTTAATTCAGATCACCGGGGAGCTGTTTTTT. Its protein product is CASSLIQITGELFF.

The chain recombines TRBV27 with TRBJ2-1; D is uncertain. The germline gives CDR1 MNHEY, CDR2 SMNVEV (reference sequence). The V gene lost 4 bases and the J gene lost 5 bases, with 9 bases spanning the gap. The CDR3 covers 13 residues. The CDR3 is CASSWSRNNEQFF. In nucleotides, the CDR3 is TGTGCCAGCAGTTGGAGTAGAAACAATGAGCAGTTCTTC.

This clonotype was recorded many times. This chain connects TRBV27 to TRBJ1-1; 11 bases agree with TRBD1. V trimming: 3 bases; J trimming: 1 base; junction bases outside the gene matches: 1. Germline loops: CDR1 MNHEY, CDR2 SMNVEV (reference sequence). The CDR3 is 15 residues long. Here the CDR3 DNA reads TGTGCCAGCAGTTTTGGGACAGGGGGGAACACTGAAGCTTTCTTT. It yields the protein CASSFGTGGNTEAFF.